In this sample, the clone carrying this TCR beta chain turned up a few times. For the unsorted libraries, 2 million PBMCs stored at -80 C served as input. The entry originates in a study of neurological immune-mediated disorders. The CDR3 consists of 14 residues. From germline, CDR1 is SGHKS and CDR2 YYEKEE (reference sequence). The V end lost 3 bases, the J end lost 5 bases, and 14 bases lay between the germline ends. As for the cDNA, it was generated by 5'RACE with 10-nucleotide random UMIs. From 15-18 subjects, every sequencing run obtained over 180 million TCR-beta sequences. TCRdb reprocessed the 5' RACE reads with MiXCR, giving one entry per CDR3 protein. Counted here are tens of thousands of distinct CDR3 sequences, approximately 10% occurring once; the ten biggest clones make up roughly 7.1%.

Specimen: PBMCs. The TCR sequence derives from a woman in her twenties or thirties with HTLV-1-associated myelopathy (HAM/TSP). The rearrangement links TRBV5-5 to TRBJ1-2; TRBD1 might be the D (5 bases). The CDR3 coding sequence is TGTGCCAGCAGCTCCGGGACGCAGACGTATGGCTACACCTTC. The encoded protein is CASSSGTQTYGYTF.